This TCR beta chain was sequenced in a study of blood T cells in healthy people across ages. Study conclusions and caveats: The recorded TCR beta diversity per million T cells decreased in a roughly linear manner with age. Investigators viewed diversity estimates from one million T cells as underestimates, the study reported.

In this sample, this clonotype turned up once. As yet, its antigen is unknown. The junction shows a germline mismatch at one end, possibly a read error. This CDR3 is built from 13 residues. Germline CDR1 and CDR2: ENHRY and SYGVKD. A J-beta primer mix and a sample-barcoded 5' primer were used in a second PCR of about 7 to 12 cycles. A 12-random-nucleotide template-switch adaptor tagged each cDNA molecule. TCRdb itself ran the 5' RACE reads through MiXCR, one entry per CDR3 protein. The sample records approximately 730,000 distinct CDR3 sequences, 53% being singletons. Sequenced: blood. The receptor was derived from an elderly man in good health. This chain connects TRBV10-3 to TRBJ2-5, with D possibly matching TRBD1 (6 bases). CDR3 protein: CTIRTGTHNEQYF. In DNA form, the CDR3 reads TGTACCATTAGAACAGGGACCCACAATGAACAGTACTTC.